A single sample is the source of the 22 T cell receptor beta chains below, sequenced in a study of glioma-infiltrating T cells. Using RNA template, CDR3s of TCR alpha and beta were amplified with iRepertoire arm-PCR. MiXCR, applied by TCRdb to the multiplex PCR reads, yields one record per CDR3 protein. The table includes fewer than 200,000 distinct CDR3 sequences, over 40% detected once. Sequenced: glioma tissue, nonneoplastic brain tissue, or PBMCs (not recorded which). The receptor source for this set is a human donor with low-grade glioma or glioblastoma, undergoing nonglioma brain surgery, or in good health (not recorded which).

This clonotype has just a few counts. This rearrangement joins TRBV28 to TRBJ2-1; the match to TRBD2 covers 7 bases. The length of the CDR3 is 14 residues. Germline V lookup: CDR1 MDHEN, CDR2 SYDVKM. Unmatched junction bases numbered 5, after V lost 6 bases and J lost 3 bases. The CDR3 bases are TGTGCCAGCAGACCCCCGGGGGGCTACAATGAGCAGTTCTTC. Translating gives CASRPPGGYNEQFF.

This clonotype was recorded only once. The junction and the germline gene differ at one end; a read error may be behind it. CDR3: CASRGVAPLIYQQYF. The CDR3 region has the DNA TGTGCCAGCAGGGGAGTGGCCCCGTTAATCTACCAGCAGTACTTC. The rearrangement uses TRBV7-2 and TRBJ2-7; D may be TRBD2 (5 bases). Germline V gene sequence: CDR1 SGHTA, CDR2 FQGNSA. The CDR3 covers 15 residues.

Worth noting for this clonotype: A much larger clone differs by one base, so this may be a read error. V is TRBV4-2 and J is TRBJ2-2; 7 bases fit TRBD2. The CDR3 contains 16 residues. Germline CDR1 LGHNA, CDR2 YNFKEQ. V was clipped by 3 bases and J by 2 bases; unmatched bases: 6. The CDR3 bases are TGTGCCAGCAGCCAGCCATCGGGAGGTAACACCGGGGAGCTGTTTTTT. The encoded protein is CASSQPSGGNTGELFF.

This chain connects TRBV2 to TRBJ1-1; D is undetermined. V gave up 5 bases and J gave up 6 bases, with 13 bases separating them. The CDR3 is 13 amino acids. Germline V gene lookup returns CDR1 SNHLY and CDR2 FYNNEI. The CDR3 is CASSLGSSPEAFF. In DNA form, the CDR3 reads TGTGCCAGCAGTTTAGGCTCCTCGCCTGAAGCTTTCTTT.

To note about this clonotype: A much bigger clone sits one base away, suggesting this may be a read error. The chain recombines TRBV11-2 with TRBJ2-1; 12 nucleotides match TRBD2. CDR3 length equals 16 residues. Germline CDR1 and CDR2: SGHAT and FQNNGV. CDR3 nucleotide sequence: TGTGCCAGCATCTTAGCTCTACTAGCGGGAGGCAATGAGCAGTTCTTC. Translating gives CASILALLAGGNEQFF.

This clonotype was seen ten or more times. V usage is TRBV7-2 and J usage is TRBJ2-1, with TRBD1 identical over 8 bases. Germline CDR1 is SGHTA and CDR2 is FQGNSA. The CDR3 spans 15 residues. The V and J ends lost 3 bases and 7 bases, in that order; junction bases with no gene match: 8. CDR3 in DNA: TGTGCCAGCAGCTTGCTCGGGACAGGTTTGAATGAGCAGTTCTTC. It yields the protein CASSLLGTGLNEQFF.

The sample holds many counts of this clonotype. The genes are TRBV28 and TRBJ1-5; D call uncertain. With 7 bases removed from V and 4 bases from J, the gap between germline ends came to 8 bases. Per germline, CDR1 MDHEN and CDR2 SYDVKM. The CDR3 contains 12 residues. CDR3 coding DNA: TGTGCCAGCAAGGTAGGAAATCAGCCCCAGCATTTT. Its translation: CASKVGNQPQHF. The variable domain in full, completed from reference TRBV28 and TRBJ1-5, reads DVKVTQSSRYLVKRTGEKVFLECVQDMDHENMFWYRQDPGLGLRLIYFSYDVKMKEKGDIPEGYSVSREKKERFSLILESASTNQTSMYLCASKVGNQPQHFGDGTRLSIL.

This clonotype has more than one count but fewer than ten. V gene TRBV7-6 combines with J gene TRBJ2-5; 7 positions match TRBD1. CDR1 and CDR2 (germline): SGHVS, FNYEAQ. V lost 5 bases and J lost 5; bases outside the gene matches: 11. CDR3 length: 15 amino acids. In DNA form, the CDR3 reads TGTGCCAGCAGCAATGGACAGGACGGGTCTGAGACCCAGTACTTC. Translated: CASSNGQDGSETQYF.

The CDR3 spells CSVEEGLQETQYF. The DNA for the CDR3 is TGCAGCGTTGAAGAGGGCCTCCAAGAGACCCAGTACTTC. The chain combines TRBV29-1 with TRBJ2-5; D gene ambiguous. V shed 0 bases and J shed 1 base, with 6 bases lying between them. This CDR3 spans 13 amino acids. Looked up from germline, CDR1 is SQVTM and CDR2 is ANQGSEA.

Of note for this clonotype: This may be a read error: a much more frequent sequence differs by one nucleotide. This chain links TRBV5-4 with TRBJ1-1; D uncertain. The CDR3 is 13 amino acids. Germline CDR1 SGHNT, CDR2 YYREEE (reference sequence). CDR3 bases: TGTTCCAGCAGCTTGGAGCCGAACACTGAAGCTTTCTTT. As protein: CSSSLEPNTEAFF.

This clonotype was picked up many times. CDR3 in amino acids: CASSPGSYNEQFF. In nucleotides, the CDR3 is TGTGCCAGCAGTCCCGGGAGCTACAATGAGCAGTTCTTC. This chain joins TRBV6-1 and TRBJ2-1; D might be TRBD2 (6 bases). Germline CDR1 reads MNHNS; CDR2 reads SASEGT. Between the trimmed V and J ends, which lost 5 bases and 3 bases, there was a span of 8 bases. This CDR3 is built from 13 residues.

Many counts were recorded for this clonotype. The gene calls are TRBV28 and TRBJ2-1; TRBD2 aligns across 11 bases. The trim removed 6 bases at V and 5 bases at J, leaving 12 bases unmatched. The CDR3 has 17 amino acids. Germline V CDR1 and CDR2: MDHEN, SYDVKM. The CDR3: CASSLPPGLAVHNEQFF. The CDR3 nucleotides read TGTGCCAGCAGCCTCCCCCCGGGACTAGCGGTTCACAATGAGCAGTTCTTC.

This rearrangement joins TRBV7-2 to TRBJ2-5; D may be TRBD1 or TRBD2 (6 bases each). V was shortened by 1 base and J by 4 bases, with 19 bases between the two germline ends. This CDR3 comprises 17 residues. The V gene's germline CDR1 is SGHTA and CDR2 FQGNSA. CDR3 sequence reads: CASSLGLGWRGVETQYF. Here the CDR3 DNA reads TGTGCCAGCAGCTTAGGTCTCGGCTGGAGGGGGGTAGAGACCCAGTACTTC.

The chain employs TRBV28 and TRBJ2-7; TRBD2 is a possible D gene (5 bases). Germline CDR1 is MDHEN and CDR2 is SYDVKM. The germline V and J ends were trimmed by 3 bases and 1 base, with 16 bases remaining between them. This CDR3 region has 16 residues. CDR3 DNA: TGTGCCAGCAGTTTTGCGGTAACGGGGAGATCCTACGAGCAGTACTTC. Protein: CASSFAVTGRSYEQYF.

This chain connects TRBV28 to TRBJ1-6; the D gene is possibly TRBD1 (6 bases). The V gene lost 6 bases and the J gene lost 8 bases, with 14 bases spanning the gap. Germline CDR1 MDHEN, CDR2 SYDVKM. The CDR3 is made up of 14 amino acids. CDR3 nucleotide sequence: TGTGCCAGCAGACCCGGGACACAGCATTCACCCCTCCACTTT. Translation: CASRPGTQHSPLHF.

The genes are TRBV12-3 or TRBV12-4 and TRBJ2-1; 7 positions agree with TRBD1. Trimming at V came to 6 bases and at J to 10 bases, leaving 6 bases not matched to a gene. The CDR3 length is 12 residues. The CDR3 DNA reads TGTGCCAGCAGGTTTGGGACAGAAGAGCAGTTCTTC. Translated: CASRFGTEEQFF.

This clonotype was seen once. This chain uses TRBV2 with TRBJ2-1, with D possibly TRBD2 on 6 matching bases. The germline V gene encodes CDR1 SNHLY and CDR2 FYNNEI. CDR3 length equals 14 residues. V lost 10 bases and J lost 0, with 13 bases in between. The CDR3 nucleotides are TGTGCCACCTTAGCGGATGGCTCCTACAATGAGCAGTTCTTC. Translation gives CATLADGSYNEQFF.

For this clonotype: The junction differs from germline at one of its ends, possibly a read error. The chain joins TRBV6-1 to TRBJ1-1; no clear D gene. This CDR3 is built from 15 residues. Germline V gene data show CDR1 as MNHNS and CDR2 as SASEGT. The CDR3 here is CASSELVNMSTEAFF. CDR3 bases: TGTGCTAGCAGTGAATTGGTCAACATGAGCACTGAAGCTTTCTTT.

This clonotype showed up many times. This chain joins TRBV6-1 and TRBJ2-3; maybe TRBD1 (6 bases). CDR3 length: 12 amino acids. V lost 8 bases to trimming and J lost 5 bases, with 11 bases between them. CDR1 and CDR2 from the germline V gene are MNHNS and SASEGT. CDR3 nucleotides: TGTGCCAGCCAGGGGTCAGGAGATACGCAGTATTTT. This translates into CASQGSGDTQYF.

This clonotype was detected many times. This chain uses TRBV28 with TRBJ1-6, with D perhaps TRBD1 (5 bases). Trimming cost V 4 bases and J 9 bases, with 7 bases left between them. The CDR3 runs 12 residues. Germline V gene data show CDR1 as MDHEN and CDR2 as SYDVKM. This CDR3 reads CASSSGGSPLHF. As DNA, the CDR3 is TGTGCCAGCAGTTCGGGGGGTTCACCCCTCCACTTT.

The chain's CDR3 is CSVDSYNEQFF. CDR3 nucleotides: TGCAGCGTTGACTCCTACAATGAGCAGTTCTTC. The V and J genes are TRBV29-1 and TRBJ2-1, with D hard to call. Germline CDR1 reads SQVTM; CDR2 reads ANQGSEA. Trimming took off 3 bases at V and 0 bases at J, with 0 bases between the two ends. This CDR3 has 11 amino acids.

This clonotype has ten or more counts. The chain has TRBV6-1 and TRBJ2-1; 12 bases are shared with TRBD2. V gave up 3 bases and J gave up 6 bases; unmatched junction bases: 6. The V gene's germline CDR1 is MNHNS and CDR2 SASEGT. This CDR3 spans 16 amino acids. The CDR3 region has the DNA TGTGCCAGCAGTGAGATACTAGCGGGAGGTACCAATGAGCAGTTCTTC. Amino acid sequence: CASSEILAGGTNEQFF.